This T cell receptor (beta chain) is drawn from a study of CD8+CD57+ T cells in acquired aplastic anemia. On the study more broadly: There were some 11 million reads, on average, for CD4+ cells from healthy donors.

Study-wide findings and caveats: A significant difference in CD8+ Simpson's diversity between patients and controls was not found.

This clonotype was observed many times. Its antigen is still unknown. Template material for TCR beta VDJ and CDR3 profiling consisted of genomic DNA. In TCRdb, the reads were re-called with MiXCR into one record per CDR3 protein. Here the sample spans 100,000 to 120,000 distinct CDR3 sequences, less than 65% being singletons. Germline loops: CDR1 ENHRY, CDR2 SYGVKD. The V end lost 4 bases, the J end lost 1 base, and 16 bases lay between the germline ends. This CDR3 spans 16 amino acids. The chain uses TRBV10-3 and TRBJ1-1; no clear D. This receptor was identified in a human donor in good health, serving as a control. The material sequenced was sorted CD4+, CD8+, or CD8+CD57+ T cells (not recorded which) from PBMCs. This CDR3 is CAISGTISTENTEAFF. Here the CDR3 DNA reads TGTGCCATCAGTGGAACAATTAGCACAGAGAACACTGAAGCTTTCTTT.